One sample yielded the 18 T cell receptor beta chains listed below, sequenced in a study of CD4+ T cells in melanoma. Measured with immunoSEQ multiplex PCR; TCRdb has only the in-frame clones, and not every one. The sample includes 55,000 or so clones, 60% to 75% of them seen just once. The sample consisted of tumor tissue. Every receptor here comes from a human donor with melanoma.

This chain connects TRBV28 to TRBJ2-7; D possibly corresponds to TRBD1 (6 bases). The CDR3 has 14 residues. Germline lookup yields CDR1 MDHEN and CDR2 SYDVKM. Trimming shortened V by 3 bases and J by 1 base, and 10 bases separated the two germline ends. In nucleotides, the CDR3 is TGTGCCAGCAGTTTTCTGGGGGCTTCCTACGAGCAGTACTTC. Translating it yields CASSFLGASYEQYF. The full variable domain, completed using reference TRBV28 and TRBJ2-7, is DVKVTQSSRYLVKRTGEKVFLECVQDMDHENMFWYRQDPGLGLRLIYFSYDVKMKEKGDIPEGYSVSREKKERFSLILESASTNQTSMYLCASSFLGASYEQYFGPGTRLTVT.

The chain is built from TRBV30 and TRBJ2-2; D ambiguous. Germline V gene sequence: CDR1 GTSNPN, CDR2 SVGIG (reference sequence). This CDR3 has 12 residues. The ends were cut back, 6 bases at V and 2 bases at J, with 7 bases in the middle. CDR3 sequence (DNA): TGTGCCTGCCGACCTAACACCGGGGAGCTGTTTTTT. The encoded protein is CACRPNTGELFF.

The chain is built from TRBV13 and TRBJ1-1, with 10 positions matching TRBD1. After removal of 5 bases from V and 3 bases from J, the junction contained 6 bases not matched to a gene. The CDR3 is made up of 15 amino acids. Per the germline V gene, CDR1 is PRHDT and CDR2 is FYEKMQ (reference sequence). For the CDR3, the DNA is TGTGCCAGCAGCGCCGGGACAGGGGATTACACTGAAGCTTTCTTT. It specifies CASSAGTGDYTEAFF.

CDR3 DNA sequence: TGTGCCAGCTCAAACATGGGTCAGCCCCAGCATTTT. Amino acid sequence: CASSNMGQPQHF. The chain is built from TRBV5-4 and TRBJ1-5, with D unresolved. From germline, CDR1 is SGHNT and CDR2 YYREEE (reference sequence). V was cut by 7 bases and J by 6 bases, with 11 bases left in between. The CDR3 is 12 amino acids. The full variable domain, completed using reference TRBV5-4 and TRBJ1-5, is ETGVTQSPTHLIKTRGQQVTLRCSSQSGHNTVSWYQQALGQGPQFIFQYYREEENGRGNFPPRFSGLQFPNYSSELNVNALELDDSALYLCASSNMGQPQHFGDGTRLSIL.

This clone was counted once. The CDR3 DNA is TGCGCCAGCAGCCCGGACGGGACAGGGCGAGGAGAGCAGTACTTC. This encodes CASSPDGTGRGEQYF. The chain couples TRBV5-1 to TRBJ2-7; 9 bases fit TRBD1. Per the germline V gene, CDR1 is SGHRS and CDR2 is YFSETQ. This CDR3 region has 15 residues. Trimming removed 4 bases from V and 7 bases from J; junction bases left unmatched: 12.

Ten or more counts support this clone. This chain joins TRBV6-5 and TRBJ2-5, with TRBD1 as a possible D gene (5 bases). The CDR3 extends over 14 amino acids. V was pared by 2 bases and J by 7 bases, with 14 bases between. The germline V gene has CDR1 MNHEY and CDR2 SVGAGI. CDR3 nucleotide sequence: TGTGCCAGCAGTTACAGCAGGGCAATCGGGACCCAGTACTTC. Protein product: CASSYSRAIGTQYF.

CDR3 DNA sequence: TGTGCCAGCTCATGGGGACAGGGTACCACTGAAGCTTTCTTT. This encodes CASSWGQGTTEAFF. The V gene is TRBV18, the J gene TRBJ1-1; 9 nucleotides line up with TRBD1. This CDR3 comprises 14 residues. The V segment lost 5 bases and the J segment 4 bases; nucleotides outside the gene matches: 5. Germline CDR1 KGHSH, CDR2 LQKENI.

This clone was seen more than once but under ten times. The J gene is TRBJ1-2, the V gene TRBV18; unclear D gene. This CDR3 comprises 12 residues. The ends were cut back, 3 bases at V and 4 bases at J, with 6 bases in the middle. The germline CDR1 and CDR2 sequences are KGHSH and LQKENI. The CDR3 region is CASSPSGYGYTF. Here the CDR3 DNA reads TGTGCCAGCTCACCCTCGGGCTATGGCTACACCTTC. The full variable domain, with the rest looked up from reference TRBV18 and TRBJ1-2, is NAGVMQNPRHLVRRRGQEARLRCSPMKGHSHVYWYRQLPEEGLKFMVYLQKENIIDESGMPKERFSAEFPKEGPSILRIQQVVRGDSAAYFCASSPSGYGYTFGSGTRLTVV.

This clone has a single count. The chain combines TRBV4-1 with TRBJ1-5; D gene unclear. The CDR3 is 14 residues long. Germline V CDR1 and CDR2: MGHRA, YSYEKL. With 4 bases removed from V and 2 bases from J, the gap between germline ends came to 9 bases. CDR3 region: CASSRSDGNQPQHF. CDR3 bases: TGCGCCAGCAGCCGCTCAGACGGCAATCAGCCCCAGCATTTT.

The chain uses TRBV5-1 and TRBJ2-3, with 10 bases matching TRBD1. Germline V lookup: CDR1 SGHRS, CDR2 YFSETQ. Trimming took 3 bases from V and 4 from J; bases not matched to a gene: 14. The CDR3 sequence is 18 residues long. The CDR3 protein is CASSSFRWDRGRADTQYF. The CDR3 bases are TGCGCCAGCAGCTCTTTCCGATGGGACAGGGGTCGAGCAGATACGCAGTATTTT.

This clone showed up just a few times. The CDR3 loop reads CASSRPDRGAYGYTF. The CDR3 DNA follows: TGTGCCAGCTCACGGCCGGACAGGGGGGCGTATGGCTACACCTTC. V and J are TRBV18 and TRBJ1-2; the match to TRBD1 covers 10 bases. The CDR3 extends over 15 amino acids. The V gene's germline CDR1 is KGHSH and CDR2 LQKENI. Trimming took 4 bases from V and 5 from J; bases not matched to a gene: 7. Based on the CDR3 plus reference TRBV18 and TRBJ1-2, the full variable domain is NAGVMQNPRHLVRRRGQEARLRCSPMKGHSHVYWYRQLPEEGLKFMVYLQKENIIDESGMPKERFSAEFPKEGPSILRIQQVVRGDSAAYFCASSRPDRGAYGYTFGSGTRLTVV.

V and J are TRBV27 and TRBJ2-3; either TRBD1 or TRBD2 may supply D (5 bases each). Germline CDR1 and CDR2: MNHEY and SMNVEV (reference sequence). The CDR3 runs to 15 residues. V dropped 5 bases and J dropped 2 bases, with 14 bases sitting between them. The CDR3 nucleotides are TGTGCCAGCAGTCCCCGGGGCCCACACACAGATACGCAGTATTTT. It translates to CASSPRGPHTDTQYF.

This clone was picked up one time. The chain is built from TRBV5-8 and TRBJ1-2; no clear D gene. With 4 bases removed from V and 4 bases from J, the gap between germline ends came to 11 bases. The germline V gene has CDR1 SGHTS and CDR2 YDEGEE. The CDR3 consists of 13 residues. CDR3 sequence (DNA): TGTGCCAGCAGCCGTAGTGGGTTCTATGGCTACACCTTC. Protein sequence: CASSRSGFYGYTF. Using reference TRBV5-8 and TRBJ1-2 for the parts outside the CDR3, the full variable domain is EAGVTQSPTHLIKTRGQQATLRCSPISGHTSVYWYQQALGLGLQFLLWYDEGEERNRGNFPPRFSGRQFPNYSSELNVNALELEDSALYLCASSRSGFYGYTFGSGTRLTVV.

This chain uses TRBV2 with TRBJ1-1; D not certain. In germline, CDR1 is SNHLY, CDR2 FYNNEI. Trimming cost V 2 bases and J 1 base, with 2 bases left between them. This CDR3 is 12 amino acids long. In DNA form, the CDR3 reads TGTGCCAGCAGTGAACAGAACACTGAAGCTTTCTTT. Protein: CASSEQNTEAFF.

This clone occurred once. The chain couples TRBV14 to TRBJ2-7; D gene uncertain. This CDR3 is built from 12 residues. Trimming pared 1 base from V and 7 bases from J, leaving 8 bases between. Germline V gene data show CDR1 as SGHDN and CDR2 as FVKESK. The CDR3 DNA reads TGTGCCAGCAGCCAAGTAAGAAGGGAGCAGTACTTC. Translation gives CASSQVRREQYF.

The chain joins TRBV28 to TRBJ2-1, with 8 bases aligning to TRBD2. Unmatched junction bases numbered 11, after V lost 5 bases and J lost 5 bases. Germline CDR1 and CDR2: MDHEN and SYDVKM. This CDR3 has 16 residues. The CDR3 bases are TGTGCCAGCAGTCCCATAGCGGGGAAACCTAACAATGAGCAGTTCTTC. Its translation: CASSPIAGKPNNEQFF.

V is TRBV28 and J is TRBJ2-1; TRBD2 might be the D (5 bases). CDR1 and CDR2 from the germline V gene are MDHEN and SYDVKM. The germline V and J ends were trimmed by 5 bases and 7 bases, with 18 bases remaining between them. The CDR3 has 15 amino acids. CDR3 nucleotide sequence: TGTGCCAGCAGTGCCCCCGGGGATGGGGTGAATGAGCAGTTCTTC. Translation: CASSAPGDGVNEQFF.

The chain carries TRBV5-4 and TRBJ1-2; D call uncertain. Per germline, CDR1 SGHNT and CDR2 YYREEE (reference sequence). V was clipped by 4 bases and J by 7 bases, with 23 bases between them. This CDR3 contains 16 residues. The CDR3 sequence is CASSLPGGPFTSGYTF. The CDR3 coding sequence is TGTGCCAGCAGCCTGCCGGGCGGGCCCTTTACCTCTGGCTACACCTTC.